The rows below give T cell receptor beta chains drawn from one sample of a study of blood T cell repertoires in COVID-19. Some clones are missing from TCRdb's copy, which holds only in-frame ones; the method was immunoSEQ multiplex PCR. This table has about 440,000 clones, around nine tenths appearing once. The sequenced material came from PBMCs or T cells enriched from blood (not recorded which). Receptors originate from a woman aged 18-29 years with acute COVID-19. Both conserved end residues are part of each CDR3. A D gene is named only where the DNA matches it firmly. Only part of the rows carry a size: once, few, many, or a class if the clone is expanded.

>TRBV7-8|NA|TRBJ1-1|NA
TGTGCCAGCAGGGGGCGGACAGACTTCATGAACACTGAAGCTTTCTTT
CASRGRTDFMNTEAFF
>TRBV29-1|TRBD1|TRBJ1-4|NA
TGCAGCGTTAGGACAGGGGGCGGTGAAAAACTGTTTTTT
CSVRTGGGEKLFF
>TRBV4-1|NA|TRBJ1-1|NA
TGCGCCAGCAGCCAAGGGGGGCTGGGCACTGGGAACACTGAAGCTTTCTTT
CASSQGGLGTGNTEAFF
>TRBV7-8|NA|TRBJ2-3|NA
TGTGCCAGCAGACTCTCCCAATTAGATACGCAGTATTTT
CASRLSQLDTQYF
>TRBV7-9|NA|TRBJ1-1|few
TGTGCCAGCAGCTTAGGGGACATATCTGAAGCTTTCTTT
CASSLGDISEAFF
>TRBV4-1|TRBD2|TRBJ2-1|NA
TGCGCCAGCAGCCGCGGGCCCCCTAGCGGATCGTACAATGAGCAGTTCTTC
CASSRGPPSGSYNEQFF
>TRBV27|TRBD2|TRBJ2-7|NA
TGTGCCAGCAGTTTATCGTCTAGCGGGACCTTCTCCTACGAGCAGTACTTC
CASSLSSSGTFSYEQYF
>TRBV5-6|TRBD2|TRBJ2-1|NA
TGTGCCAGCAGCTTGGCGGTAGCGGGAATAGAGCAGTTCTTC
CASSLAVAGIEQFF
>TRBV10-3|TRBD1|TRBJ1-4|NA
TGTGCCATCAGTCCAACGGACAGGGGGCAGGAAAAACTGTTTTTT
CAISPTDRGQEKLFF
>TRBV6-5|NA|TRBJ1-5|NA
TGTGCCAGCAGTTACTCGATTAATAGGGGCCAGCCCCAGCATTTT
CASSYSINRGQPQHF
>TRBV14|NA|TRBJ2-3|many
TGTGCCAGCAGCCAAAGGGGAGGCAGCACAGATACGCAGTATTTT
CASSQRGGSTDTQYF
>TRBV3-1/TRBV3-2|NA|TRBJ2-5|NA
TGTGCCAGCAGCCTCAGGGTGCAGCAAGAGACCCAGTACTTC
CASSLRVQQETQYF
>TRBV20-1|NA|TRBJ2-7|NA
TGCAGTGGTACCCCAGGGTACGAGCAGTACTTC
CSGTPGYEQYF
>TRBV18|TRBD2|TRBJ2-3|NA
TGTGCCAGCTCGCCCCTAGGACTAGCGGGAGAAAGCACAGATACGCAGTATTTT
CASSPLGLAGESTDTQYF
>TRBV4-1|NA|TRBJ1-5|NA
TGCGCCAGCAGCCCCCTGCAGAGCAATCAGCCCCAGCATTTT
CASSPLQSNQPQHF
>TRBV6-5|NA|TRBJ1-3|NA
TGTGCCAGCGAAGGGGCAAACACCATATATTTT
CASEGANTIYF
>TRBV6-5|NA|TRBJ2-5|NA
TGTGCCAGCGGGTCGACTGACCTGGAGACCCAGTACTTC
CASGSTDLETQYF
>TRBV27|TRBD2|TRBJ2-5|NA
TGTGCCAGCAGTTCACCCCCTAGCGGGGGGTACAAAGAGACCCAGTACTTC
CASSSPPSGGYKETQYF
>TRBV4-3|TRBD1|TRBJ1-2|few
TGCGCCAGCAGCCAAGACCCTGGGACAGGGAACTATGGCTACACCTTC
CASSQDPGTGNYGYTF
>TRBV7-3|NA|TRBJ2-3|NA
TGTGCCAGCAGCTTATCGGAGATAGATACGCAGTATTTT
CASSLSEIDTQYF
>TRBV5-1|NA|TRBJ2-1|NA
TGCGCCAGCAGCTTTGGGGGGAATGAGCAGTTCTTC
CASSFGGNEQFF
>TRBV6-5|NA|TRBJ2-7|NA
TGTGCCAGCAGTCCCCTGACAGGCCCCTACGAGCAGTACTTC
CASSPLTGPYEQYF
>TRBV4-2|TRBD1|TRBJ1-2|NA
TGTGCCAGCAGCCAAGACCGACAGGGGACATATGGCTACACCTTC
CASSQDRQGTYGYTF
>TRBV30|NA|TRBJ2-5|few
TGTGCCTGGAGTGTAGCGGGAGAGACCCAGTACTTC
CAWSVAGETQYF
>TRBV28|TRBD1|TRBJ1-2|NA
TGTGCCAGCAGTTCTCCGGGACAGGGTAAATATGGCTACACCTTC
CASSSPGQGKYGYTF
>TRBV7-9|TRBD1|TRBJ1-4|few
TGTGCCAGCAGCCCGCTGGACAGGGGGGAAAAACTGTTTTTT
CASSPLDRGEKLFF
>TRBV19|TRBD1|TRBJ1-2|few
TGTGCCAGTAGTATATCAACAGGGGGGGGCTATGGCTACACCTTC
CASSISTGGGYGYTF
>TRBV16|NA|TRBJ1-5|once
TGTGCCAGCAGCCAAGAGGCAAAGAATCAGCCCCAGCATTTT
CASSQEAKNQPQHF
>TRBV5-6|NA|TRBJ2-7|NA
TGTGCCAGCAGCTTCACGGGTTCCTACGAGCAGTACTTC
CASSFTGSYEQYF
>TRBV2|NA|TRBJ1-5|once
TGTGCCAGTATGTTGGCAAGTGGCAATCAGCCCCAGCATTTT
CASMLASGNQPQHF
>TRBV27|NA|TRBJ1-1|once
TGTGCCAGCAGTACGACAGTATACATGAACACTGAAGCTTTCTTT
CASSTTVYMNTEAFF
>TRBV29-1|TRBD2|TRBJ2-5|NA
TGCAGCGTTGAGGACAGCGGGAGGGTGACCCAGTACTTC
CSVEDSGRVTQYF
>TRBV2|NA|TRBJ1-1|few
TGTGCCAGCAGTGAAGATGGCAATTCAGCTTTCTTT
CASSEDGNSAFF
>TRBV27|NA|TRBJ1-2|few
TGTGCCAGCAGTTCCAGCCGGGGAGTAGTTAACTATGGCTACACCTTC
CASSSSRGVVNYGYTF
>TRBV3-1/TRBV3-2|TRBD1|TRBJ1-4|NA
TGTGCCAGCAGCCACCGGGACAGGGGTGAAAAACTGTTTTTT
CASSHRDRGEKLFF
>TRBV6-1|NA|TRBJ1-1|NA
TGTGCCAGCAGGACAGGGAACACTGAAGCTTTCTTT
CASRTGNTEAFF
>TRBV15|TRBD1|TRBJ1-6|NA
TGTGCCACCAGCAGAGATATGACAGGGTATTCACCCCTCCACTTT
CATSRDMTGYSPLHF
>TRBV5-5|NA|TRBJ1-4|NA
TGTGCCAGCAGCTCACCCCCAGGGGCCAGGGAAAAACTGTTTTTT
CASSSPPGAREKLFF
>TRBV5-5|NA|TRBJ1-1|NA
TGTGCCAGCAGCTCCAGACTTCACACTGAAGCTTTCTTT
CASSSRLHTEAFF
>TRBV29-1|TRBD2|TRBJ2-1|NA
TGCAGCGTTCCACGTAAGGCTAGCGGGAGGGGATCCTACAATGAGCAGTTCTTC
CSVPRKASGRGSYNEQFF
>TRBV10-1|NA|TRBJ1-1|NA
TGCGCCAGCAGTGAGTCATCCGGGGGGTCCACTGAAGCTTTCTTT
CASSESSGGSTEAFF
>TRBV4-1|NA|TRBJ2-5|NA
TGCGCCAGCAGGGCAATAGCCCAAAAGACCCAGTACTTC
CASRAIAQKTQYF
>TRBV15|TRBD1|TRBJ1-6|NA
TGTGCCACCAGCACAAAAACAGGGGGCCGTTATAATTCACCCCTCCACTTT
CATSTKTGGRYNSPLHF
>TRBV11-2|NA|TRBJ1-2|NA
TGTGCCAGCAACTTAGTAAGCGGGCAGGGAGGCGGCTACACCTTC
CASNLVSGQGGGYTF
>TRBV28|NA|TRBJ2-2|NA
TGTGCCAGCAGTTTTGTTGGACTAACGGACCTTGGGGGGGAGCTGTTTTTT
CASSFVGLTDLGGELFF